This T cell receptor (beta chain) was recovered during a study of neurological immune-mediated disorders. General study points: While HTLV-1-associated myelopathy showed the greatest TCR clonal expansion, multiple sclerosis showed the least, falling below healthy controls. CDR3 amino acid sequences found in expanded clones were never shared across subjects, suggesting private repertoires in all groups.

For this clonotype: The target antigen is unknown.

By 5'RACE with 10-nucleotide random UMIs, the cDNA was made. TCRdb ran MiXCR on the 5' RACE reads and lists one entry per CDR3 protein. The sample holds approximately 20,000 distinct CDR3 sequences, 27% seen once. Source material: PBMCs. The TCR comes from a man in his fifties with HTLV-1-associated myelopathy (HAM/TSP).

CDR3 loop: CASTPLNSYNEQFF. The DNA for the CDR3 is TGTGCCAGCACTCCACTTAACTCCTACAATGAGCAGTTCTTC. The V and J genes are TRBV12-3 or TRBV12-4 and TRBJ2-1; D gene unclear. Trimming cost V 7 bases and J 0 bases, with 10 bases left between them. The CDR3 totals 14 residues.